Following are 5 T cell receptor beta chains from one sample sequenced in a study of T cell responses to AZD1222 COVID-19 vaccine. The repertoire was sequenced with immunoSEQ multiplex PCR; TCRdb's copy has only in-frame clones and lacks some. The data contain fewer than 90,000 clones, about nine tenths of them singletons. This specimen consisted of peripheral blood, obtained on day 0 of AZD1222 vaccination. The receptors originated from an adult in good health.

The V gene is TRBV6-1, the J gene TRBJ1-2; 8 nucleotides match TRBD1. This CDR3 has 14 residues. Germline V lookup: CDR1 MNHNS, CDR2 SASEGT. Germline trimming cut 1 base from V and 5 bases from J; bases unmatched to any gene: 3. CDR3 DNA sequence: TGTGCCAGCAGTGAAGACAGGGGGAGATATGGCTACACCTTC. It yields the protein CASSEDRGRYGYTF.

CDR3 DNA sequence: TGTGCCAGCAGCCAATGGACAAAAGAGACCCAGTACTTC. The encoded protein is CASSQWTKETQYF. This chain connects TRBV14 to TRBJ2-5; a weak D match, TRBD1 (5 bases). There are 13 residues in the CDR3. V lost 2 bases and J lost 3, with 7 bases in between. Germline CDR1 reads SGHDN; CDR2 reads FVKESK.

The V call is TRBV9, the J call TRBJ1-1; possibly TRBD1 for D (6 bases). Germline V gene data show CDR1 as SGDLS and CDR2 as YYNGEE. CDR3 length: 16 amino acids. Trimming left V 4 bases short and J 0 bases short, with 16 bases between. CDR3 nucleotide sequence: TGTGCCAGCAGCCCCCGGGGGGCAACTATGAACACTGAAGCTTTCTTT. It codes for CASSPRGATMNTEAFF.

V is TRBV4-1 and J is TRBJ1-1; D may be TRBD1 (5 bases). V was trimmed by 1 base and J by 4 bases, leaving 16 bases between them. CDR1 MGHRA and CDR2 YSYEKL come from the germline V gene. The CDR3 runs to 16 residues. CDR3 residues: CASSQGQGPIGTEAFF. Written as DNA, the CDR3 is TGCGCCAGCAGCCAAGGTCAGGGCCCAATCGGCACTGAAGCTTTCTTT.

The J gene is TRBJ2-1, the V gene TRBV9; 11 bases match TRBD2. V lost 4 bases, J lost 6 bases, and 6 bases stayed unmatched. CDR3 size: 15 residues. Germline V lookup: CDR1 SGDLS, CDR2 YYNGEE. CDR3 DNA: TGTGCCAGCAGCTTACTAGCGGGAGTGCCCAATGAGCAGTTCTTC. Encoded protein: CASSLLAGVPNEQFF. Drawing the rest from reference TRBV9 and TRBJ2-1, the complete variable domain is DSGVTQTPKHLITATGQRVTLRCSPRSGDLSVYWYQQSLDQGLQFLIQYYNGEERAKGNILERFSAQQFPDLHSELNLSSLELGDSALYFCASSLLAGVPNEQFFGPGTRLTVL.